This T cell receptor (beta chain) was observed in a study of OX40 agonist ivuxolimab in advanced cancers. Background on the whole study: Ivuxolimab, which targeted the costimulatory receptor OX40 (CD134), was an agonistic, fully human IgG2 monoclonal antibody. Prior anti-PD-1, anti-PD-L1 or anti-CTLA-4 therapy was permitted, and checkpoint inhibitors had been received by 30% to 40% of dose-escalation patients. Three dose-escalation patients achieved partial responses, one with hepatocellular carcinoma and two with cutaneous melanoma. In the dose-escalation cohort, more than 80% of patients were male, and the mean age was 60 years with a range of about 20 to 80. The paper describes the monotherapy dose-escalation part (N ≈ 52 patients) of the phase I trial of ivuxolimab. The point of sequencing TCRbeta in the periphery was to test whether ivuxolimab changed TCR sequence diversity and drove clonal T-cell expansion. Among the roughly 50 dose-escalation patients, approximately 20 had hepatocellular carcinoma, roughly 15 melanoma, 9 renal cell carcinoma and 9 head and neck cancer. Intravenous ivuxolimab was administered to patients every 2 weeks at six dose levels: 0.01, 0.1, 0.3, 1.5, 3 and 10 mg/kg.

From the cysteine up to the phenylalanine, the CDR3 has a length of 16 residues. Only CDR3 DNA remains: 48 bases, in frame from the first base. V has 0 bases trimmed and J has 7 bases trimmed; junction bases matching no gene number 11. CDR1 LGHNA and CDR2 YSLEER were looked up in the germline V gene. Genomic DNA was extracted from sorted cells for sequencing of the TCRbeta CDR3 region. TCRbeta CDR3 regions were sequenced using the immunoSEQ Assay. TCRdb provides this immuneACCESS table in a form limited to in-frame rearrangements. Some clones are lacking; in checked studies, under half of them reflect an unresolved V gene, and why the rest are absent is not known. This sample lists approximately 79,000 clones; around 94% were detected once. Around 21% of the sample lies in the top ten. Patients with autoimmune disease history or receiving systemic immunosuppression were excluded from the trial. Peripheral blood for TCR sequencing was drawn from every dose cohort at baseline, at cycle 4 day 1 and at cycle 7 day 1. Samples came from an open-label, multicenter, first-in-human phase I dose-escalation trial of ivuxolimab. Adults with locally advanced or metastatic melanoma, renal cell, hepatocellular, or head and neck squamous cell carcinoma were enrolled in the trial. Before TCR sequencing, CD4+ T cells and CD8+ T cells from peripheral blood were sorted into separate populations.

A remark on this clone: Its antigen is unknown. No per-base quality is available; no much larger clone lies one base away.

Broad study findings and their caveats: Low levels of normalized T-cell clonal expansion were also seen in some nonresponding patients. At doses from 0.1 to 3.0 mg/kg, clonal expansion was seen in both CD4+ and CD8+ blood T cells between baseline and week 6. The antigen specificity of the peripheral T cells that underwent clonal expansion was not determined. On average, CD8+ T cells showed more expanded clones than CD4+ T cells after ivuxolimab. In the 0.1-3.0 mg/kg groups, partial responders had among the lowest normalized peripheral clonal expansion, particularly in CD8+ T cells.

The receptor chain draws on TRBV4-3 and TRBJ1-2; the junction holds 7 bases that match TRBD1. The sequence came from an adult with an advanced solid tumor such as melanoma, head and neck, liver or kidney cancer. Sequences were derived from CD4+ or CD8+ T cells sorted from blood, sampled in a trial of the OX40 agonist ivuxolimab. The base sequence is TGCGCCAGCAGCCAAGATTGGACAGGTGGCGGCGGTGGCTACACCTTC. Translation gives CASSQDWTGGGGGYTF.